Following are 32 T cell receptor beta chains from one sample sequenced in a study of T cells expressing NK-cell markers. Each CDR3 protein gets one entry in TCRdb, which reprocessed the 5' RACE reads and gives no DNA. Its table records about 260,000 distinct CDR3 sequences. Sequenced: blood T cells: a sorted CD56 or NKG2C T cell subset, CD4+ or CD8+ T cells, or bulk PBMC T cells (not recorded which). Source of these receptors: a man aged 18 to 35 in good health.

This chain links TRBV20-1 with TRBJ2-7. Germline CDR1 and CDR2: DFQATT and SNEGSKA (reference sequence). This CDR3 is built from 13 residues. The CDR3 protein is CSARDARVHEQYF.

The CDR3 sequence is CASSQYLGQGETQYF. This chain uses TRBV4-3 with TRBJ2-5; TCRdb returns TRBD1, unconfirmable since there is no DNA. Germline V CDR1 and CDR2: LGHNA, YSLEER. The CDR3 runs to 15 residues.

The chain links TRBV6-1 to TRBJ2-7. Per germline, CDR1 MNHNS and CDR2 SASEGT. CDR3 length equals 13 residues. CDR3 amino acids: CASKTFNSYEQYF.

The gene calls are TRBV11-3 and TRBJ2-5. Germline V gene sequence: CDR1 SGHNT, CDR2 YENEEA. The CDR3 consists of 15 residues. CDR3 in amino acids: CASSASDAAGETQYF.

The V and J genes are TRBV7-6 and TRBJ2-5; the TCRdb D gene call, TRBD2, has no DNA to confirm it. CDR1 and CDR2 from the germline V gene are SGHVS and FNYEAQ. The CDR3 loop spans 15 amino acids. CDR3 amino acids: CASSLDAGRSGTQYF. The full variable domain, completed using reference TRBV7-6 and TRBJ2-5, is GAGVSQSPRYKVTKRGQDVALRCDPISGHVSLYWYRQALGQGPEFLTYFNYEAQQDKSGLPNDRFSAERPEGSISTLTIQRTEQRDSAMYRCASSLDAGRSGTQYFGPGTRLLVL.

The V and J genes are TRBV20-1 and TRBJ2-1; as DNA is missing, the TRBD1 call by TCRdb cannot be tested. The CDR3 spans 11 residues. CDR1 DFQATT and CDR2 SNEGSKA come from the germline V gene (reference sequence). CDR3 sequence reads: CSAPTRDEQFF.

The V gene is TRBV7-6, the J gene TRBJ1-1. The CDR3 runs to 13 residues. CDR1 is SGHVS, CDR2 FNYEAQ, per germline. CDR3 in amino acids: CASSPVRETGAFF.

The chain combines TRBV6-2 or TRBV6-3 with TRBJ2-5; TCRdb reports TRBD2, a call that lacks DNA to check it against. Germline assignment: CDR1 MNHEY and CDR2 SVGEGT. The length of the CDR3 is 14 residues. CDR3 region: CASSWTSGRETQYF.

The chain recombines TRBV28 with TRBJ1-3; lacking DNA, the TRBD1 call made by TCRdb goes unchecked. The CDR3 runs 17 residues. Germline values: CDR1 MDHEN, CDR2 SYDVKM. This chain's CDR3 is CASSTSDRGRTGNTIYF.

The chain is built from TRBV21-1 and TRBJ2-3; TCRdb's D gene call, TRBD2, goes unchecked for lack of DNA. TRBV21-1 is a pseudogene. The CDR3 sequence is 18 residues long. CDR3 residues: CASSKGPSLAGDIDTQYF.

CDR3: CASSLGWSGAQRETQYF. The chain recombines TRBV7-2 with TRBJ2-5; TCRdb's D call of TRBD1 is untestable without DNA. The CDR3 loop spans 17 amino acids. Per germline, CDR1 SGHTA and CDR2 FQGNSA.

This chain links TRBV28 with TRBJ2-1; lacking DNA, the TRBD2 call made by TCRdb goes unchecked. This CDR3 comprises 15 residues. Germline V lookup: CDR1 MDHEN, CDR2 SYDVKM. The CDR3 reads CASTLGGVGYNEQFF. Full variable domain (remainder filled in from reference TRBV28 and TRBJ2-1): DVKVTQSSRYLVKRTGEKVFLECVQDMDHENMFWYRQDPGLGLRLIYFSYDVKMKEKGDIPEGYSVSREKKERFSLILESASTNQTSMYLCASTLGGVGYNEQFFGPGTRLTVL.

The V call is TRBV29-1, the J call TRBJ2-3; TCRdb outputs TRBD1, but without DNA this stays unchecked. The CDR3 contains 12 residues. Germline CDR1 is SQVTM and CDR2 is ANQGSEA. The CDR3 protein is CSGERGRDSQYF.

The rearrangement links TRBV20-1 to TRBJ1-1; TCRdb's D gene call, TRBD1, goes unchecked for lack of DNA. CDR1 is DFQATT, CDR2 SNEGSKA, per germline (reference sequence). This CDR3 is built from 14 residues. CDR3 sequence: CSASLPGANTEAFF.

The V call is TRBV6-4, the J call TRBJ2-1; TCRdb designates TRBD2, a call that cannot be tested without DNA. Germline CDR1 is MRHNA and CDR2 is SNTAGT. This CDR3 has 15 amino acids. The CDR3 region is CASSETAGGPNEQFF.

The rearrangement joins TRBV27 to TRBJ1-2. CDR3 length: 11 residues. From germline, CDR1 is MNHEY and CDR2 SMNVEV (reference sequence). The CDR3 loop is CASREPYGYTF.

The chain links TRBV7-3 to TRBJ1-5. Germline V gives CDR1 SGHTA, CDR2 FQGTGA. This CDR3 has 17 residues. The CDR3 here is CASTNGPADNSNQPQHF.

This chain links TRBV28 with TRBJ2-5. This CDR3 contains 14 residues. Germline V gene sequence: CDR1 MDHEN, CDR2 SYDVKM. CDR3: CASSLVQPQETQYF.

V is TRBV5-1 and J is TRBJ1-1. The CDR3 runs to 13 residues. The V gene's germline CDR1 is SGHRS and CDR2 YFSETQ. The CDR3 is CASSRAPNTEAFF.

This sequence joins TRBV7-8 and TRBJ1-3. The CDR3 covers 15 residues. From germline, CDR1 is SGHVS and CDR2 FQNEAQ. Here the CDR3 reads CASSPRRVAGNTIYF.

This rearrangement joins TRBV7-9 to TRBJ2-5; TCRdb picks TRBD1, but there is no DNA to check that call. There are 15 residues in the CDR3. CDR1 is SEHNR, CDR2 FQNEAQ, per germline (reference sequence). The CDR3 sequence: CASSLGTGFSETQYF.

The chain uses TRBV20-1 and TRBJ2-4; the TCRdb call, TRBD1, lacks DNA for checking. The germline V gene encodes CDR1 DFQATT and CDR2 SNEGSKA (reference sequence). The CDR3 has 16 amino acids. CDR3 residues: CSARRQGPRGGNIQYF.

This chain links TRBV28 with TRBJ2-7; the TCRdb D gene call, TRBD2, has no DNA to confirm it. Germline V gene sequence: CDR1 MDHEN, CDR2 SYDVKM. The CDR3 runs 16 residues. The CDR3 protein is CASSVTGTSVPHEQYF.

The rearrangement uses TRBV28 and TRBJ2-1; TCRdb reports TRBD1, a call that lacks DNA to check it against. This CDR3 has 12 residues. Germline V gene data show CDR1 as MDHEN and CDR2 as SYDVKM. CDR3 in amino acids: CASSPPFVEQFF.

The CDR3 loop reads CASSPRVGGGETQYF. The chain uses TRBV7-3 and TRBJ2-5; the D call from TCRdb, TRBD2, cannot be confirmed without DNA. CDR1 and CDR2 (germline): SGHTA, FQGTGA. The CDR3 runs to 15 residues.

The chain carries TRBV11-3 and TRBJ2-5; absent DNA, TCRdb's TRBD2 call cannot be checked. The germline CDR1 and CDR2 sequences are SGHNT and YENEEA. The CDR3 length is 18 residues. CDR3 protein: CASSLVVRASGRWKTQYF.

V is TRBV5-6 and J is TRBJ1-5; no DNA is available, so the TRBD1 call from TCRdb remains unchecked. The germline CDR1 and CDR2 sequences are SGHDT and YYEEEE. The CDR3 runs to 14 residues. This CDR3 is CASSFGQGRQPQHF.

The chain recombines TRBV7-6 with TRBJ2-5; the D call from TCRdb, TRBD1, cannot be confirmed without DNA. In germline, CDR1 is SGHVS, CDR2 FNYEAQ. CDR3 length: 16 residues. The CDR3 reads CASSSTTGGQIETQYF.

This chain links TRBV15 with TRBJ2-7; absent DNA, TCRdb's TRBD2 call cannot be checked. The CDR3 runs to 15 residues. The germline gives CDR1 LNHNV, CDR2 YYDKDF (reference sequence). CDR3: CATSTSPGLAYEQYF.

The V and J genes are TRBV10-3 and TRBJ2-2. CDR3 length: 16 amino acids. Germline CDR1 reads ENHRY; CDR2 reads SYGVKD. The CDR3 here is CAISESTSTHTGELFF.

This chain connects TRBV12-3 or TRBV12-4 to TRBJ1-1; the TCRdb call, TRBD1, lacks DNA for checking. CDR3 length: 12 residues. CDR3 sequence: CASRPGGREAFF.

The rearrangement uses TRBV7-6 and TRBJ1-1. The CDR3 sequence is 12 residues long. In germline, CDR1 is SGHVS, CDR2 FNYEAQ. The CDR3 loop is CASSLQSGEAFF. The variable domain in full, with the rest retrieved from reference TRBV7-6 and TRBJ1-1, is GAGVSQSPRYKVTKRGQDVALRCDPISGHVSLYWYRQALGQGPEFLTYFNYEAQQDKSGLPNDRFSAERPEGSISTLTIQRTEQRDSAMYRCASSLQSGEAFFGQGTRLTVV.